This is a list of T cell receptor beta chains from one sample in a study of post-analysis software for immune sequencing data. In TCRdb, the PCR reads were re-called with MiXCR into one record per CDR3 protein. The sample holds over 150,000 distinct CDR3 sequences; 30% to 45% are singletons and the top ten take over 25%. The sample was blood, taken after autologous hematopoietic stem cell transplantation. These receptors came from a girl aged 10 to 17 with multiple sclerosis. CDR3s include the opening cysteine and the closing phenylalanine or tryptophan. A D gene is named only where the DNA matches it firmly. Only part of the rows carry a size: once, few, many, or a class if the clone is expanded.

J gene | clone size | D gene | V gene | CDR3 DNA | CDR3 protein
TRBJ2-7 | - | TRBD1 | TRBV7-2 | TGTGCCAGCAGCTTAGCGCAGGGCGGGACAGGGCCCTACGAGCAGTACTTC | CASSLAQGGTGPYEQYF
TRBJ2-1 | - | TRBD2 | TRBV5-1 | TGCGCCGGCAGCGGGGTTGAGGGAGCAGGGGAGCAGTTCTTC | CAGSGVEGAGEQFF
TRBJ2-5 | - | - | TRBV7-9 | TGTGCCAGCAGCCCCTCTGGTGGCCAAGAGACCCAGTACTTC | CASSPSGGQETQYF
TRBJ1-6 | few | - | TRBV4-3 | TGCGCCAGCAGCGATACGGACAGCCTCTATAATTCACCCCTCCACTTT | CASSDTDSLYNSPLHF
TRBJ2-1 | few | - | TRBV5-1 | TGCGCCAGCAACAGCGGAGCGTACAATGAGCAGTTCTTC | CASNSGAYNEQFF
TRBJ1-2 | - | - | TRBV13 | TGTGCCAGCAGCCCCTCCTCCAACTATGGCTACACCTTC | CASSPSSNYGYTF
TRBJ2-5 | - | TRBD2 | TRBV30 | TGTGCCTGGAGTGTAGAAACTAGCGGGGAGACCCAGTACTTC | CAWSVETSGETQYF
TRBJ2-4 | - | TRBD2 | TRBV28 | TGTGCCGGCAGCGGGAGCGCCAAAAACATTCAGTACTTC | CAGSGSAKNIQYF
TRBJ2-7 | few | - | TRBV11-2 | TGTGCCAGCAATAAGGGAGTCAACGAGCAGTACTTC | CASNKGVNEQYF
TRBJ2-1 | few | TRBD2 | TRBV27 | TGTGCCAGCAATTTTTTAGCGGGGGGAAACAATGAGCAGTTCTTC | CASNFLAGGNNEQFF
TRBJ2-3 | - | - | TRBV4-3 | TGCGCCAGCAGCCAGGAGGTGGGGGCAAGGCATACGCAGTATTTT | CASSQEVGARHTQYF
TRBJ2-5 | - | - | TRBV5-1 | TGCGCCAGCAGCTCCGGGACGAAAGGTGGTGCGGGAGAGACCCAGTACTTC | CASSSGTKGGAGETQYF
TRBJ1-4 | - | TRBD1 | TRBV28 | TGTGCCAGCAGACCGGACAGGGTCAACAATGAAAAACTGTTTTTT | CASRPDRVNNEKLFF
TRBJ2-5 | few | - | TRBV28 | TGTGCCAGCAGTTTGGCTACAGCCCCGACGAACCAAGAGACCCAGTACTTC | CASSLATAPTNQETQYF
TRBJ1-2 | - | - | TRBV20-1 | TGCAGTGCTCTTGACAGAGGCTATGGCTACACCTTC | CSALDRGYGYTF
TRBJ2-3 | - | - | TRBV12-3/TRBV12-4 | TGTGCCACCGCCCTCACAGATACGCAGTATTTT | CATALTDTQYF
TRBJ2-7 | few | - | TRBV29-1 | TGCAGCGTGCTACTAACCGGGACCCAAGGGGAGCAGTACTTC | CSVLLTGTQGEQYF
TRBJ1-1 | - | - | TRBV20-1 | TGCAGTGCTAGGGCCCTGGTTGACACTGAAGCTTTCTTT | CSARALVDTEAFF
TRBJ2-3 | - | TRBD2 | TRBV4-1 | TGCGCCAGCAGCCAGGTTACTAGCGGGAAAACCACAGATACGCAGTATTTT | CASSQVTSGKTTDTQYF
TRBJ2-7 | many | - | TRBV6-6 | TGTGCCATAGGGACGTCTTCTTACGAGCAGTACTTC | CAIGTSSYEQYF
TRBJ2-7 | many | TRBD1 | TRBV29-1 | TGCAGCCCGATCGGACAGGGTCGGTACGAGCAGTACTTC | CSPIGQGRYEQYF
TRBJ2-3 | - | TRBD2 | TRBV10-2 | TGCGCCAGCAGGGGACTAGCGGGAAGGGGGGTGGGCACAGATACGCAGTATTTT | CASRGLAGRGVGTDTQYF
TRBJ2-1 | few | TRBD2 | TRBV6-6 | TGTGCCAGCAGTTACAAGGGACTAGTAGGTAATGAGCAGTTCTTC | CASSYKGLVGNEQFF
TRBJ2-7 | many | - | TRBV29-1 | TGCAGCGTTCTCCTGACAGGCTACGAGCAGTACTTC | CSVLLTGYEQYF
TRBJ2-7 | - | TRBD1 | TRBV19 | TGTGCCAGTAGTATAGTCGGGACAGGGATCTACGAGCAGTACTTC | CASSIVGTGIYEQYF
TRBJ2-1 | few | - | TRBV2 | TGTGCCAGCAGTCCCTTATGGGGCGGTCAGAATGAGCAGTTCTTC | CASSPLWGGQNEQFF
TRBJ2-7 | - | - | TRBV24-1 | TGTGCCACCAGTGATTTGCCCGGGGGGCTGAGCTCCTACGAGCAGTACTTC | CATSDLPGGLSSYEQYF
TRBJ2-7 | few | - | TRBV6-1 | TGTGCCAGCAGTCCCGACGGAAACGGCGAGCAGTACTTC | CASSPDGNGEQYF
TRBJ2-1 | - | TRBD2 | TRBV4-3 | TGCGCCAGCAGCCAAGATTACGGGCTAGCGGGTTCTTACAATGAGCAGTTCTTC | CASSQDYGLAGSYNEQFF
TRBJ2-1 | few | - | TRBV12-5 | TGTGCTAGTGGTCCGGGGGGACAGCCACCATATGAGAGGTTCTTC | CASGPGGQPPYERFF
TRBJ1-2 | - | - | TRBV24-1 | TGTGCCACCAGTGGACATTTGAACTATGGCTACACCTTC | CATSGHLNYGYTF
TRBJ1-2 | few | TRBD1 | TRBV20-1 | TGCAGTGCCAGGACAGGCTCTGACTATGGCTACACCTTC | CSARTGSDYGYTF
TRBJ2-7 | few | - | TRBV9 | TGTGCCAGCAGCGAGGGCGGAGCCGAGCAGTACTTC | CASSEGGAEQYF
TRBJ2-3 | - | TRBD2 | TRBV15 | TGTGCCACCAGCAGAGATCTAGCGGGAGTCGTAGGAGATACGCAGTATTTT | CATSRDLAGVVGDTQYF
TRBJ2-2 | - | - | TRBV5-1 | TGCGCCAGCAGCTTGGATGGCGCGCCCAAAACCGGGGAGCTGTTTTTT | CASSLDGAPKTGELFF
TRBJ1-2 | - | TRBD1 | TRBV30 | TGTGCCTGGAGTGAGGACAGGGGGAACTACTATGGCTACACCTTC | CAWSEDRGNYYGYTF
TRBJ2-5 | - | - | TRBV7-9 | TGTGCCAGCAGCTTGGGGGTTGAAGACGAAGAGACCCAGTACTTC | CASSLGVEDEETQYF
TRBJ2-7 | many | - | TRBV10-3 | TGTGCCATCAGTGAGTCCACCCCCAAAGATACCGAGCAGTACTTC | CAISESTPKDTEQYF
TRBJ2-5 | many | TRBD2 | TRBV5-5 | TGTGCCAGCAGCCTAGCCTTGAGCGGGACAGAGACCCAGTACTTC | CASSLALSGTETQYF
TRBJ2-1 | few | TRBD2 | TRBV20-1 | TGCAGTGCTAGAATGGGTCCTAGCGGGAGTAATGAGCAGTTCTTC | CSARMGPSGSNEQFF
TRBJ2-7 | - | - | TRBV10-3 | TGTGCCATCAGTGAGTCGAGGACCGCCTACGAGCAGTACTTC | CAISESRTAYEQYF
TRBJ2-5 | many | - | TRBV7-2 | TGTGCCAGCAGCTTAGCGGCAGGGATTGGGACCCAGTACTTC | CASSLAAGIGTQYF
TRBJ2-1 | - | - | TRBV20-1 | TGCAGTGCTAGGAGATACAATGAGCAGTTCTTC | CSARRYNEQFF
TRBJ2-3 | - | - | TRBV25-1 | TGTGCCAGCAGTGATTTGTTGAGGTCTAGCACAGATACGCAGTATTTT | CASSDLLRSSTDTQYF
TRBJ2-3 | few | - | TRBV5-1 | TGCGCCAGCAGCTTACGCGGGCTTAGCACAGATACGCAGTATTTT | CASSLRGLSTDTQYF
TRBJ1-5 | few | - | TRBV6-2/TRBV6-3 | TGTGCCAGCAGTTCCTGGGGGATCCGGGCAAGGAGAAATCAGCCCCAGCATTTT | CASSSWGIRARRNQPQHF
TRBJ2-5 | once | - | TRBV7-2 | TGTGCCAGCAGCTCTTTCAACGCCCCGGGACTTGACCAGTACTTC | CASSSFNAPGLDQYF
TRBJ2-5 | few | - | TRBV4-1 | TGCGCCAGCAGCCAAGGGTGGGGGGGCGTAGGAGGGACCCAGTACTTC | CASSQGWGGVGGTQYF
TRBJ2-5 | once | TRBD2 | TRBV7-2 | TGTGCCAGCAGCCGCCTAAGGCGGGAGGCGGCGTTCCCAGAGACCCAGTACTTC | CASSRLRREAAFPETQYF
TRBJ2-5 | few | - | TRBV5-1 | TGCGCCAGCAGCCTTAAAGAGACCCAGTACTTC | CASSLKETQYF
TRBJ2-1 | - | - | TRBV29-1 | TGCAGCGTTGTTGCGGACTACGATGAGCAGTTCTTC | CSVVADYDEQFF